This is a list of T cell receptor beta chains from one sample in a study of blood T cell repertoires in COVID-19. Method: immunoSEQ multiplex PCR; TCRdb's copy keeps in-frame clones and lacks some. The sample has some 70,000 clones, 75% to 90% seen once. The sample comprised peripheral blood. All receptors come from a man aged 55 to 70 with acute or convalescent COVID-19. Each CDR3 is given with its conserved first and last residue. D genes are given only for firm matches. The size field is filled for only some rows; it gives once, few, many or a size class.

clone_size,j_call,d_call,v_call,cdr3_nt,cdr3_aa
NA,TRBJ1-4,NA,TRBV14,TGTGCCAGCAGCAGGGGAACTAATGAAAAACTGTTTTTT,CASSRGTNEKLFF
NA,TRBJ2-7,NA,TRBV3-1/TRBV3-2,TGTGCCAGCAGCCCCCGGGACAACCCCTACGAGCAGTACTTC,CASSPRDNPYEQYF
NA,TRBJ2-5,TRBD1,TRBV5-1,TGCGCCAGCAGCGCCCTAAGACAGGGAGCAAGAGAGACCCAGTACTTC,CASSALRQGARETQYF
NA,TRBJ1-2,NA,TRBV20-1,TGCAGTGCTAGTGTGGGACGGGGGGCATCGGGAGACATTTCATCGGACTATGGCTACACCTTC,CSASVGRGASGDISSDYGYTF
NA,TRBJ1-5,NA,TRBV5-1,TGCGCCAGCAGCTTGAGTCCAGGTGGCAATCAGCCCCAGCATTTT,CASSLSPGGNQPQHF
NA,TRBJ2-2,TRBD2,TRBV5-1,TGCGCCAGCAGCTCTAGCGGGGGGCGGAACACCGGGGAGCTGTTTTTT,CASSSSGGRNTGELFF
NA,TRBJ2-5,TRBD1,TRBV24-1,TGTGCCACCAGTGAGTCCGGGACAGGGTGGCAGACCCAGTACTTC,CATSESGTGWQTQYF
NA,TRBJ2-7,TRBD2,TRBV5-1,TGCGCCAGCAGCGTGGGGGGACTAGCGGGAGACGAGCAGTACTTC,CASSVGGLAGDEQYF
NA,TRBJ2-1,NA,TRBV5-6,TGTGCCAGCAGCTTGAAGCCTTACAATGAGCAGTTCTTC,CASSLKPYNEQFF
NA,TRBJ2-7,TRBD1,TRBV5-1,TGCGCCAGCAGCTTGGGAGACAGGGGAACCTACGAGCAGTACTTC,CASSLGDRGTYEQYF
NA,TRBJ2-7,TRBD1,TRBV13,TGTGCCAGCAGCCACGGACAGGGGGCGGGAGAGCAGTACTTC,CASSHGQGAGEQYF
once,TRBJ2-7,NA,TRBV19,TGTGCCAGTAGTATGGCCCACGAGGAACACGAGCAGTACTTC,CASSMAHEEHEQYF
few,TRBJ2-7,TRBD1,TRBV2,TGTGCCAATACCGGGACAGGGGTAACCTACGAGCAGTACTTC,CANTGTGVTYEQYF
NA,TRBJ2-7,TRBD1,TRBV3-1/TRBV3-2,TGTGCCAGCAGCCAACAGGGGACAGGACGCGAGCAGTACTTC,CASSQQGTGREQYF
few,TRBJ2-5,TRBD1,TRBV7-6,TGTGCCAGCAGCTTAGGCACCCTCACAGGGGGAGGCGGGGAGACCCAGTACTTC,CASSLGTLTGGGGETQYF
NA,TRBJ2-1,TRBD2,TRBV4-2,TGTGCCAGCAGCCAAGATACGCCCCTAGCGGGAGAGGATGAGCAGTTCTTC,CASSQDTPLAGEDEQFF
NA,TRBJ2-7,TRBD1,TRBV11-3,TGTGCCAGCAGCTTAGCAGGGGGTTTGGACGAGCAGTACTTC,CASSLAGGLDEQYF
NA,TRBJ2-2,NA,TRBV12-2,TGTGCAAGTCGCCCCGGGACTAGCACCGGGGAGCTGTTTTTT,CASRPGTSTGELFF
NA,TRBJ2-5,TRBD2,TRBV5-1,TGCGCCAGCAGCTTGACGGGGGGAGAGACCCAGTACTTC,CASSLTGGETQYF
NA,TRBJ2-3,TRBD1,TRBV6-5,TGTGCCAGCGGGATGAGGACAGGGGGCACAGATACGCAGTATTTT,CASGMRTGGTDTQYF
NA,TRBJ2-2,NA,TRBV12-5,TGTGCTAGTGGTTTGAGGGGTTCGAACACCGGGGAGCTGTTTTTT,CASGLRGSNTGELFF
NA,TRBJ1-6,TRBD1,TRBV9,TGTGCCAGCAGCAGGGGGGACAGGGGAGGGGTTTCACCCCTCCACTTT,CASSRGDRGGVSPLHF
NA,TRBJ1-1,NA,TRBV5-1,TGCGCCAGCAGCTTGAGTGGGCCCCGGAATGAAGCTTTCTTT,CASSLSGPRNEAFF
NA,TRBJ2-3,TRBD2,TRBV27,TGTGCCAGCAGTTTTCGTGCTAGCGGGGGAGGAGGTACGCAGTATTTT,CASSFRASGGGGTQYF
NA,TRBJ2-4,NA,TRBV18,TGTGCCAGCTCACCACTTTCCCCGACCGGACTAGCCAAAAACATTCAGTACTTC,CASSPLSPTGLAKNIQYF
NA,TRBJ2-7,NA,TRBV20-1,TGCAGTGCTAGAGTACAAGCGAGAGAGTACTTC,CSARVQAREYF
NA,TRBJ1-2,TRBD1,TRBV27,TGTGCCAGCAGGAAGACAGGGGGCTATGGCTACACCTTC,CASRKTGGYGYTF
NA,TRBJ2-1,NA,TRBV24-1,TGTGCCACCAGTGCGACGGGAGCTTCCTACAATGAGCAGTTCTTC,CATSATGASYNEQFF
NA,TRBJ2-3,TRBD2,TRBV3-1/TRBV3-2,TGTGCCAGCAGCGACCGATTAGCGGGAGGATATGGAGATACGCAGTATTTT,CASSDRLAGGYGDTQYF
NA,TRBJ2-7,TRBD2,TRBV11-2,TGTGCCAGCAGGATTAGCGGGAGGGTCGACGAGCAGTACTTC,CASRISGRVDEQYF
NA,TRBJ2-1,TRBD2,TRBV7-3,TGTGCCAGCAGCAACCAGGGACTAGCGGGCTTCTACAATGAGCAGTTCTTC,CASSNQGLAGFYNEQFF
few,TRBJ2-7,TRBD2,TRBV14,TGTGCCAGCAGCCAGTCCCCGAGCGGGGGAAGTGGAGAGCAGTACTTC,CASSQSPSGGSGEQYF
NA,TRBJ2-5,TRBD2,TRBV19,TGTGCCAGTAGTTATAGCGGGGGGTCAGAGACCCAGTACTTC,CASSYSGGSETQYF
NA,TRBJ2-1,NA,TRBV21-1,TGTGCCAGCAGCCTAGGACAGGTGGGGGGCAATGAGCAGTTCTTC,CASSLGQVGGNEQFF
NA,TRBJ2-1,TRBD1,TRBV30,TGTGCCTGGAGCCGGGACAGGGGATACAATGAGCAGTTCTTC,CAWSRDRGYNEQFF
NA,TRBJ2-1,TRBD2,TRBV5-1,TGCGCCAGCAGACCCTCCTTCGGGGGGGGCCTTGGTGAGCAGTTCTTC,CASRPSFGGGLGEQFF
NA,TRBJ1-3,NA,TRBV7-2,TGTGCCAGCAGCTTAGTAAACTCTGGAAACACCATATATTTT,CASSLVNSGNTIYF
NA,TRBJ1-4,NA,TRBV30,TGTGCCTGGAGGGCCCTTGAAAAACTGTTTTTT,CAWRALEKLFF
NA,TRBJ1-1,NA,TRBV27,TGTGCCAGCAGTCCCCGGGGGGGGGCGCAAACTAGAGCTTTCTTT,CASSPRGGAQTRAFF
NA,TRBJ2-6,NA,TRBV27,TGTGCCAGCAGTTTCGTAGGGGTTGGGGCCAACGTCCTGACTTTC,CASSFVGVGANVLTF
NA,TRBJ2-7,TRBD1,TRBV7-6,TGTGCCAGCAGCTCTAATTACAGGGGGCGCCGGTACGAGCAGTACTTC,CASSSNYRGRRYEQYF
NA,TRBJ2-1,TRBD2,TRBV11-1,TGTGCCAGCAGCTTTCAGCGGGGGGGCCGGAATGAGCAGTTCTTC,CASSFQRGGRNEQFF
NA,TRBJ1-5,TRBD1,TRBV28,TGTGCCAGCACTATGGGACAGATCAACCAGCCCCAGCATTTT,CASTMGQINQPQHF
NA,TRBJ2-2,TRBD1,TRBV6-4,TGTGCCAGCAGTGACCCAGGGGGCACCGGGGAGCTGTTTTTT,CASSDPGGTGELFF
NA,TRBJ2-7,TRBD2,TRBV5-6,TGTGCCAGCAGCAGAACGGTACTAGCGGGGCCCCAATCCCGTTACGAGCAGTACTTC,CASSRTVLAGPQSRYEQYF
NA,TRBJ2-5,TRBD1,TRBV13,TGTGCCAGCAGCTTAGACGGGACAGAGCAAGAGACCCAGTACTTC,CASSLDGTEQETQYF
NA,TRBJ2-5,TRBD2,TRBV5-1,TGCGCCAGTACCACTGGTTTGGGACTAGCTTCTCAAGAGACCCAGTACTTC,CASTTGLGLASQETQYF
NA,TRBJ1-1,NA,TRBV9,TGTGCCAGCAGCGTAGCGGGGGGGAACACTGAAGCTTTCTTT,CASSVAGGNTEAFF
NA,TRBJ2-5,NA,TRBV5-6,TGTGCCAGCAGCTTGGTTGGGCAGGTGGAGACCCAGTACTTC,CASSLVGQVETQYF
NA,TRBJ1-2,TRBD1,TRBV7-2,TGTGCCAGCAGCCCGAGGACAGGGGTGACTTATGGCTACACCTTC,CASSPRTGVTYGYTF
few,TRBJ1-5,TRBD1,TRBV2,TGTGCCAGCAGAGAGGACAGGGGGAGCAATCAGCCCCAGCATTTT,CASREDRGSNQPQHF